One sample yielded the 9 T cell receptor beta chains listed below, sequenced in a study of T cells in Graves' hyperthyroidism and ophthalmopathy. RNA transcripts gave rise to amplified TCR beta CDR3 regions. TCR CDR3 underwent first-round RT-PCR with the HTBI primer set. TCRdb re-called the multiplex PCR reads through MiXCR, storing one row per CDR3 protein. The sample lists 500,000 to 650,000 distinct CDR3 sequences, 15% to 20% occurring once. The sequenced material came from blood. These receptors all come from a man in his forties with Graves' ophthalmopathy.

Many counts were recorded for this clonotype. The chain links TRBV12-3 or TRBV12-4 to TRBJ1-2, with 8 bases that match TRBD1. V lost 4 bases to trimming and J lost 1 base; unmatched junction nucleotides: 5. This CDR3 is built from 15 residues. The CDR3 DNA reads TGTGCCAGCAGTTCAGGACAGGGTATTAACTATGGCTACACCTTC. As protein: CASSSGQGINYGYTF.

The chain has TRBV11-1 and TRBJ2-1; TRBD2 matches at 10 bases. This CDR3 comprises 16 residues. Germline values: CDR1 SGHAT, CDR2 FQDESV (reference sequence). Trimming took 5 bases from V and 7 from J; bases not matched to a gene: 11. DNA of the CDR3: TGTGCCAGCAGCCCGAGCGGGGGGGCCGAGGGGAATGAGCAGTTCTTC. Translated, it gives CASSPSGGAEGNEQFF.

This clonotype was observed a few times. J is TRBJ2-5 and V is TRBV7-9; 7 nucleotides match TRBD2. J lost 4 bases, V lost 2 bases, and 7 bases had no gene match. CDR1 and CDR2 (germline): SEHNR, FQNEAQ (reference sequence). The CDR3 is 15 residues long. The CDR3, as DNA: TGTGCCAGCAGCTTATCCGGGGGGATGGGAGAGACCCAGTACTTC. Its protein product is CASSLSGGMGETQYF.

In the case of this clonotype: This may be a read error: a much more frequent sequence differs by one nucleotide. This chain links TRBV12-3 or TRBV12-4 with TRBJ1-2; 7 bases map to TRBD1. The CDR3 is 16 amino acids. CDR3 nucleotide sequence: TGTGCCACCAGTCCCCGGGCAGGGGGGATGGCCTATGGCTACACCTTC. Translated: CATSPRAGGMAYGYTF.

This clonotype was observed at least ten times. The chain links TRBV20-1 to TRBJ2-3; weak D call: TRBD1 (6 bases). Looked up from germline, CDR1 is DFQATT and CDR2 is SNEGSKA (reference sequence). The length of the CDR3 is 14 residues. Trimming took 0 bases from V and 6 from J, leaving 13 bases between them. The CDR3 DNA is TGCAGTGCTAGAGATGACGGGCAGGGGGATACGCAGTATTTT. Translation: CSARDDGQGDTQYF.

This clonotype was observed a handful of times. The genes are TRBV19 and TRBJ2-7, with D perhaps matching TRBD2 (6 bases). Trimming cost V 3 bases and J 3 bases, with 9 bases left between them. This CDR3 comprises 13 residues. In germline, CDR1 is LNHDA, CDR2 SQIVND (reference sequence). CDR3 sequence (DNA): TGTGCCAGTAGTATTGAGGAGGGCTACGAGCAGTACTTC. As protein: CASSIEEGYEQYF. Full variable domain (outside the CDR3, taken from reference TRBV19 and TRBJ2-7): DGGITQSPKYLFRKEGQNVTLSCEQNLNHDAMYWYRQDPGQGLRLIYYSQIVNDFQKGDIAEGYSVSREKKESFPLTVTSAQKNPTAFYLCASSIEEGYEQYFGPGTRLTVT.

This clonotype was detected a few times. J is TRBJ1-5 and V is TRBV9, with D perhaps matching TRBD1 (6 bases). CDR3 length equals 15 residues. V gave up 4 bases and J gave up 7 bases, with 18 bases separating them. The V gene's germline CDR1 is SGDLS and CDR2 YYNGEE. CDR3 bases: TGTGCCAGCAGCTTTTCCTCAGGGGAGGGGCAGCCCCAGCATTTT. It is translated as CASSFSSGEGQPQHF. The whole variable domain, filled in from reference TRBV9 and TRBJ1-5, reads DSGVTQTPKHLITATGQRVTLRCSPRSGDLSVYWYQQSLDQGLQFLIQYYNGEERAKGNILERFSAQQFPDLHSELNLSSLELGDSALYFCASSFSSGEGQPQHFGDGTRLSIL.

This clonotype occurred many times. The rearrangement uses TRBV6-2 or TRBV6-3 and TRBJ2-3; 15 bases fit TRBD2. The CDR3 covers 20 residues. Germline V CDR1 and CDR2: MNHEY, SVGEGT. V lost 0 bases to trimming and J lost 6 bases; unmatched junction nucleotides: 13. CDR3 DNA: TGTGCCAGCAGTTACTCAGCGCCAGGGACTAGCGGGAGGATCCGGGATACGCAGTATTTT. Protein product: CASSYSAPGTSGRIRDTQYF.

The table lists this clonotype with a few counts. The rearrangement uses TRBV30 and TRBJ2-3, with TRBD2 matching 11 bases. This CDR3 comprises 18 residues. After removal of 0 bases from V and 2 bases from J, the junction contained 10 bases not matched to a gene. Per germline, CDR1 GTSNPN and CDR2 SVGIG (reference sequence). The CDR3 DNA is TGTGCCTGGAGTGTAATGGGACTAGCGGCCCAATTCACAGATACGCAGTATTTT. Protein product: CAWSVMGLAAQFTDTQYF.